Each of the 9 T cell receptor beta chains below was sequenced from the same sample in a study of OX40 agonist ivuxolimab in advanced cancers. The assay was immunoSEQ multiplex PCR, and TCRdb's table has in-frame clones only and misses some. Here the sample spans 63,000 or so clones, roughly 80% being singletons. The specimen was CD4+ or CD8+ T cells sorted from blood, collected in a trial of the OX40 agonist ivuxolimab. The receptors here all came from an adult with an advanced solid tumor such as melanoma, head and neck, liver or kidney cancer.

This rearrangement joins TRBV20-1 to TRBJ2-7; maybe TRBD1 (5 bases). V lost 6 bases to trimming and J lost 4 bases, with 10 bases between them. The germline CDR1 and CDR2 sequences are DFQATT and SNEGSKA (reference sequence). The CDR3 length is 11 residues. The CDR3 reads CSATQEYEQYF. The CDR3 nucleotides are TGCAGTGCAACACAGGAATACGAGCAGTACTTC.

The genes are TRBV18 and TRBJ2-7, with 8 bases matching TRBD1. The CDR3 length is 14 residues. From germline, CDR1 is KGHSH and CDR2 LQKENI. J gave up 4 bases and V 6 bases, and 8 bases lay outside the gene matches. As DNA, the CDR3 is TGTGCCAGCTCTACAGGACAGGGTCCATACGAGCAGTACTTC. As protein: CASSTGQGPYEQYF.

J is TRBJ2-4 and V is TRBV7-2, with TRBD1 matching over 9 bases. CDR3 length equals 16 residues. Losses at the gene ends were 5 bases for V and 0 bases for J; bases not matched to a gene: 5. The germline gives CDR1 SGHTA, CDR2 FQGNSA. CDR3 residues: CASSPDRGGAKNIQYF. The CDR3 coding sequence is TGTGCCAGCAGCCCCGACAGGGGGGGAGCCAAAAACATTCAGTACTTC. The entire variable domain, with the rest obtained from reference TRBV7-2 and TRBJ2-4, is as follows: GAGVSQSPSNKVTEKGKDVELRCDPISGHTALYWYRQSLGQGLEFLIYFQGNSAPDKSGLPSDRFSAERTGGSVSTLTIQRTQQEDSAVYLCASSPDRGGAKNIQYFGAGTRLSVL.

In its sample, this clone was seen a few times. The chain carries TRBV7-8 and TRBJ2-7; no firm D call. CDR3 length: 13 residues. V lost 5 bases to trimming and J lost 0 bases, with 8 bases between them. Per germline, CDR1 SGHVS and CDR2 FQNEAQ. Here the CDR3 reads CASSGATSYEQYF. Here the CDR3 DNA reads TGTGCCAGCAGCGGAGCTACCTCCTACGAGCAGTACTTC.

J is TRBJ2-7 and V is TRBV6-5, with 8 bases fitting TRBD1. CDR1 and CDR2 (germline): MNHEY, SVGAGI. The CDR3 has 14 residues. V lost 6 bases, J lost 0 bases, and 4 bases stayed unmatched. The CDR3 protein is CASRHGTGSYEQYF. Written as DNA, the CDR3 is TGTGCCAGCAGGCACGGGACAGGCTCCTACGAGCAGTACTTC.

This clone has just one count. The gene calls are TRBV5-3 and TRBJ1-4; D uncertain. TRBV5-3 is identified as an open reading frame with a role that is uncertain. The CDR3 is made up of 15 amino acids. The ends were cut back, 4 bases at V and 0 bases at J, with 10 bases in the middle. CDR3 amino acids: CARSRMWATNEKLFF. The DNA for the CDR3 is TGTGCCAGAAGCCGTATGTGGGCAACTAATGAAAAACTGTTTTTT.

The J gene is TRBJ1-5, the V gene TRBV29-1; D is perhaps TRBD1 (5 bases). Germline V lookup: CDR1 SQVTM, CDR2 ANQGSEA. The CDR3 has 12 amino acids. V lost 4 bases and J lost 6, with 10 bases in between. This chain's CDR3 is CSVGGGAQPQHF. The CDR3 DNA follows: TGCAGCGTTGGCGGGGGAGCTCAGCCCCAGCATTTT. The whole variable domain, remainder taken from reference TRBV29-1 and TRBJ1-5, is SAVISQKPSRDICQRGTSLTIQCQVDSQVTMMFWYRQQPGQSLTLIATANQGSEATYESGFVIDKFPISRPNLTFSTLTVSNMSPEDSSIYLCSVGGGAQPQHFGDGTRLSIL.

The V gene is TRBV5-1, the J gene TRBJ1-4; D is unclear. The germline V gene has CDR1 SGHRS and CDR2 YFSETQ. Trimming took off 5 bases at V and 4 bases at J, with 9 bases between the two ends. There are 13 residues in the CDR3. For the CDR3, the DNA is TGCGCCAGCAGAATAGTCCTTAATGAAAAACTGTTTTTT. It codes for CASRIVLNEKLFF.

The genes are TRBV18 and TRBJ2-7; the D is unclear. Trimming stripped 1 base from V and 1 base from J, with 5 bases between. This CDR3 spans 13 amino acids. The germline CDR1 and CDR2 sequences are KGHSH and LQKENI. The CDR3 DNA reads TGTGCCAGCTCACCACAAAAGTCCTACGAGCAGTACTTC. This sequence encodes CASSPQKSYEQYF.